The rows below give T cell receptor beta chains drawn from one sample of a study of cytomegalovirus exposure and HLA in healthy donors. Profiled with immunoSEQ multiplex PCR; TCRdb holds only in-frame clones, not every one. Here the sample spans 90,000 to 150,000 clones, around 79% being singletons. The sample taken for sequencing was PBMCs. All receptors come from a woman aged 30 to 39 in good health and CMV-seropositive. Both conserved end residues are part of each CDR3. Fields, in order: V gene, J gene, D gene, clone size, CDR3 protein, CDR3 DNA. D genes are given only for firm matches. Clone size is not always given. Where it is, it says once, few, many or a class for expanded clones.

v_call: TRBV7-2; j_call: TRBJ2-7; d_call: TRBD2; clone_size: -; cdr3_aa: CASSRSGGAWEQYF; cdr3_nt: TGTGCCAGCAGCCGTAGCGGGGGGGCCTGGGAGCAGTACTTC
v_call: TRBV2; j_call: TRBJ2-7; d_call: TRBD2; clone_size: -; cdr3_aa: CASSAAGGLSYEQYF; cdr3_nt: TGTGCCAGCAGCGCAGCGGGGGGGCTGTCCTACGAGCAGTACTTC
v_call: TRBV18; j_call: TRBJ2-3; d_call: TRBD2; clone_size: -; cdr3_aa: CASSPPRTSGVTDTQYF; cdr3_nt: TGTGCCAGCTCACCACCGAGGACTAGCGGGGTCACAGATACGCAGTATTTT
v_call: TRBV5-1; j_call: TRBJ2-1; d_call: TRBD2; clone_size: -; cdr3_aa: CASSLIPGTSGEQFF; cdr3_nt: TGCGCCAGCAGTCTGATTCCCGGGACTAGCGGTGAGCAGTTCTTC
v_call: TRBV16; j_call: TRBJ2-5; d_call: TRBD2; clone_size: -; cdr3_aa: CASSRGGRETQYF; cdr3_nt: TGTGCCAGCAGCCGGGGGGGAAGAGAGACCCAGTACTTC
v_call: TRBV5-6; j_call: TRBJ2-1; d_call: -; clone_size: -; cdr3_aa: CASSFWGLGDNEQFF; cdr3_nt: TGTGCCAGCAGCTTCTGGGGACTGGGTGACAATGAGCAGTTCTTC
v_call: TRBV2; j_call: TRBJ2-1; d_call: TRBD2; clone_size: -; cdr3_aa: CASRGGTSGGNEQFF; cdr3_nt: TGTGCCAGCAGAGGAGGGACTAGCGGGGGCAATGAGCAGTTCTTC
v_call: TRBV5-6; j_call: TRBJ2-5; d_call: -; clone_size: -; cdr3_aa: CASSRWSSETQYF; cdr3_nt: TGTGCCAGCAGCCGGTGGTCCTCGGAGACCCAGTACTTC
v_call: TRBV2; j_call: TRBJ2-7; d_call: -; clone_size: -; cdr3_aa: CASSEAPAPPGDEQYF; cdr3_nt: TGTGCCAGCAGTGAAGCGCCGGCACCACCGGGGGACGAGCAGTACTTC
v_call: TRBV28; j_call: TRBJ1-1; d_call: -; clone_size: -; cdr3_aa: CASSFLMTENTEAFF; cdr3_nt: TGTGCCAGCAGTTTCCTAATGACAGAGAACACTGAAGCTTTCTTT
v_call: TRBV4-3; j_call: TRBJ2-1; d_call: TRBD2; clone_size: -; cdr3_aa: CASSQDGLARNEQFF; cdr3_nt: TGCGCCAGCAGCCAAGATGGACTAGCTAGGAATGAGCAGTTCTTC
v_call: TRBV27; j_call: TRBJ2-3; d_call: TRBD1; clone_size: -; cdr3_aa: CASSVTGTFTDTQYF; cdr3_nt: TGTGCCAGCAGCGTGACAGGGACCTTCACAGATACGCAGTATTTT
v_call: TRBV10-3; j_call: TRBJ2-7; d_call: -; clone_size: -; cdr3_aa: CAIRTDPGIYEQYF; cdr3_nt: TGTGCCATCAGGACGGACCCGGGAATCTACGAGCAGTACTTC
v_call: TRBV5-1; j_call: TRBJ2-7; d_call: TRBD1; clone_size: -; cdr3_aa: CASSLGGTGSYEQYF; cdr3_nt: TGCGCCAGCAGCTTGGGTGGGACAGGTTCCTACGAGCAGTACTTC
v_call: TRBV27; j_call: TRBJ2-1; d_call: TRBD2; clone_size: -; cdr3_aa: CASSGLAGGFSYNEQFF; cdr3_nt: TGTGCCAGCAGTGGACTAGCGGGGGGGTTTTCCTACAATGAGCAGTTCTTC
v_call: TRBV4-1; j_call: TRBJ2-3; d_call: TRBD2; clone_size: -; cdr3_aa: CASSQDTSGGLRQYF; cdr3_nt: TGCGCCAGCAGCCAAGATACTAGCGGGGGGTTACGACAGTATTTT
v_call: TRBV18; j_call: TRBJ1-2; d_call: -; clone_size: -; cdr3_aa: CASSGGQLYGYTF; cdr3_nt: TGTGCCAGCTCCGGTGGGCAGCTCTATGGCTACACCTTC
v_call: TRBV7-8; j_call: TRBJ1-2; d_call: -; clone_size: -; cdr3_aa: CASSQTRGYGYTF; cdr3_nt: TGTGCCAGCAGCCAGACCCGCGGCTATGGCTACACCTTC
v_call: TRBV11-2; j_call: TRBJ1-1; d_call: -; clone_size: -; cdr3_aa: CASSLGRAMNTEAFF; cdr3_nt: TGTGCCAGCAGCTTAGGCAGGGCCATGAACACTGAAGCTTTCTTT
v_call: TRBV5-1; j_call: TRBJ2-2; d_call: -; clone_size: -; cdr3_aa: CASSLGLGVVTGELFF; cdr3_nt: TGCGCCAGCAGCTTGGGCCTCGGTGTAGTCACCGGGGAGCTGTTTTTT
v_call: TRBV11-3; j_call: TRBJ2-7; d_call: -; clone_size: -; cdr3_aa: CASSLESGYEQYF; cdr3_nt: TGTGCCAGCAGCTTAGAGAGCGGCTACGAGCAGTACTTC
v_call: TRBV4-2; j_call: TRBJ2-3; d_call: TRBD2; clone_size: -; cdr3_aa: CASKRLAGESTNTQYF; cdr3_nt: TGTGCCAGCAAGAGGCTAGCGGGGGAATCCACAAATACGCAGTATTTT
v_call: TRBV4-2; j_call: TRBJ1-4; d_call: TRBD1; clone_size: -; cdr3_aa: CASSLGSGQGGEKLFF; cdr3_nt: TGTGCCAGCAGCCTCGGGTCCGGACAGGGAGGTGAAAAACTGTTTTTT
v_call: TRBV29-1; j_call: TRBJ2-1; d_call: TRBD1; clone_size: once; cdr3_aa: CSAGGTGGVRYEQFF; cdr3_nt: TGCAGCGCCGGAGGTACAGGGGGCGTTAGGTATGAGCAGTTCTTC
v_call: TRBV5-1; j_call: TRBJ1-1; d_call: -; clone_size: -; cdr3_aa: CASSLVGPPETEAFF; cdr3_nt: TGCGCCAGCAGCTTGGTGGGGCCCCCGGAGACTGAAGCTTTCTTT
v_call: TRBV5-8; j_call: TRBJ2-1; d_call: -; clone_size: -; cdr3_aa: CASSFGMGFVDEQFF; cdr3_nt: TGTGCCAGCAGCTTCGGGATGGGTTTTGTTGATGAGCAGTTCTTC
v_call: TRBV4-3; j_call: TRBJ2-1; d_call: -; clone_size: -; cdr3_aa: CASSQDQRAKYNEQFF; cdr3_nt: TGCGCCAGCAGCCAAGATCAGCGGGCTAAATACAATGAGCAGTTCTTC
v_call: TRBV6-1; j_call: TRBJ2-1; d_call: TRBD2; clone_size: -; cdr3_aa: CASTRTSRANEQFF; cdr3_nt: TGTGCCAGCACCAGGACTAGCCGGGCCAATGAGCAGTTCTTC
v_call: TRBV19; j_call: TRBJ1-1; d_call: -; clone_size: -; cdr3_aa: CTLRDTRNTEAFF; cdr3_nt: TGTACCCTACGGGACACCAGAAACACTGAAGCTTTCTTT
v_call: TRBV15; j_call: TRBJ1-3; d_call: -; clone_size: -; cdr3_aa: CATSRGGNGGNTIYF; cdr3_nt: TGTGCCACCAGCAGGGGGGGGAATGGTGGAAACACCATATATTTT
v_call: TRBV7-6; j_call: TRBJ2-1; d_call: -; clone_size: -; cdr3_aa: CASSLGDWNEQFF; cdr3_nt: TGTGCCAGCAGCTTAGGTGACTGGAATGAGCAGTTCTTC
v_call: TRBV5-1; j_call: TRBJ1-1; d_call: -; clone_size: -; cdr3_aa: CASSLGSEVNTEAFF; cdr3_nt: TGCGCCAGCAGCTTGGGGTCCGAGGTGAACACTGAAGCTTTCTTT
v_call: TRBV7-3; j_call: TRBJ2-2; d_call: -; clone_size: -; cdr3_aa: CASSLGQNTGELFF; cdr3_nt: TGTGCCAGCAGCTTAGGGCAGAACACCGGGGAGCTGTTTTTT
v_call: TRBV9; j_call: TRBJ2-1; d_call: -; clone_size: -; cdr3_aa: CASSAGGGQEQFF; cdr3_nt: TGTGCCAGCAGCGCAGGAGGTGGACAGGAGCAGTTCTTC
v_call: TRBV5-5; j_call: TRBJ2-3; d_call: TRBD2; clone_size: -; cdr3_aa: CASSLVAGDTQYF; cdr3_nt: TGTGCCAGCAGCTTGGTAGCGGGGGATACGCAGTATTTT
v_call: TRBV18; j_call: TRBJ2-5; d_call: TRBD1; clone_size: -; cdr3_aa: CASSKSQGARQETQYF; cdr3_nt: TGTGCCAGCTCAAAGAGTCAGGGGGCGAGGCAAGAGACCCAGTACTTC
v_call: TRBV7-7; j_call: TRBJ1-1; d_call: TRBD1; clone_size: -; cdr3_aa: CASRPLTGSTEAFF; cdr3_nt: TGTGCCAGCAGGCCACTGACAGGGTCCACTGAAGCTTTCTTT
v_call: TRBV5-1; j_call: TRBJ2-7; d_call: TRBD2; clone_size: -; cdr3_aa: CASSPGIGSGGDEQYF; cdr3_nt: TGCGCCAGCAGCCCGGGGATAGGTAGCGGGGGGGACGAGCAGTACTTC
v_call: TRBV9; j_call: TRBJ2-2; d_call: -; clone_size: once; cdr3_aa: CASSVDGNTGELFF; cdr3_nt: TGTGCCAGCAGCGTAGACGGGAACACCGGGGAGCTGTTTTTT
v_call: TRBV29-1; j_call: TRBJ1-1; d_call: -; clone_size: -; cdr3_aa: CSVDPSGQGTEAFF; cdr3_nt: TGCAGCGTTGACCCGAGTGGGCAGGGCACTGAAGCTTTCTTT
v_call: TRBV6-5; j_call: TRBJ1-3; d_call: -; clone_size: -; cdr3_aa: CASSPGLNSGNTIYF; cdr3_nt: TGTGCCAGCAGCCCGGGACTGAACTCTGGAAACACCATATATTTT
v_call: TRBV5-6; j_call: TRBJ2-5; d_call: TRBD2; clone_size: once; cdr3_aa: CASSLRRTSGVGGTQYF; cdr3_nt: TGTGCCAGCAGCTTACGCCGGACTAGCGGGGTGGGAGGGACCCAGTACTTC
v_call: TRBV5-1; j_call: TRBJ1-2; d_call: -; clone_size: -; cdr3_aa: CASSLLGQGRDGYTF; cdr3_nt: TGCGCCAGCAGCTTGCTGGGTCAGGGTCGAGATGGCTACACCTTC
v_call: TRBV5-4; j_call: TRBJ2-5; d_call: -; clone_size: -; cdr3_aa: CASSWRGETQYF; cdr3_nt: TGTGCCAGCAGCTGGCGGGGAGAGACCCAGTACTTC
v_call: TRBV7-2; j_call: TRBJ2-1; d_call: TRBD1; clone_size: few; cdr3_aa: CASSSQTGPLYNEQFF; cdr3_nt: TGTGCCAGCAGCAGCCAGACAGGGCCTCTCTACAATGAGCAGTTCTTC
v_call: TRBV25-1; j_call: TRBJ2-7; d_call: TRBD2; clone_size: -; cdr3_aa: CASSGPGLADYSYEQYF; cdr3_nt: TGTGCCAGCAGTGGTCCGGGACTAGCGGATTACTCCTACGAGCAGTACTTC
v_call: TRBV4-1; j_call: TRBJ2-7; d_call: TRBD2; clone_size: -; cdr3_aa: CASSLLGASGGFSYEQYF; cdr3_nt: TGCGCCAGCAGCCTCCTCGGGGCCAGCGGGGGCTTCTCCTACGAGCAGTACTTC
v_call: TRBV10-1; j_call: TRBJ2-5; d_call: TRBD2; clone_size: once; cdr3_aa: CASRGSGGVQETQYF; cdr3_nt: TGCGCCAGCAGAGGAAGCGGGGGTGTTCAAGAGACCCAGTACTTC
v_call: TRBV4-2; j_call: TRBJ1-3; d_call: -; clone_size: -; cdr3_aa: CASSQPQNREVSGNTIYF; cdr3_nt: TGTGCCAGCAGCCAACCCCAAAACAGGGAAGTGAGTGGAAACACCATATATTTT
v_call: TRBV5-4; j_call: TRBJ2-1; d_call: -; clone_size: -; cdr3_aa: CASSTGGAGSYNEQFF; cdr3_nt: TGTGCCAGCAGCACGGGCGGAGCGGGCTCCTACAATGAGCAGTTCTTC
v_call: TRBV10-3; j_call: TRBJ2-7; d_call: -; clone_size: -; cdr3_aa: CAIRAVTEQYF; cdr3_nt: TGTGCCATCAGGGCCGTAACCGAGCAGTACTTC
v_call: TRBV7-2; j_call: TRBJ1-3; d_call: TRBD1; clone_size: -; cdr3_aa: CASSNRGSGNTIYF; cdr3_nt: TGTGCCAGCAGCAACAGGGGCTCTGGAAACACCATATATTTT
v_call: TRBV7-3; j_call: TRBJ2-3; d_call: -; clone_size: once; cdr3_aa: CASSPTGSDTQYF; cdr3_nt: TGTGCCAGCAGCCCAACAGGGTCAGATACGCAGTATTTT
v_call: TRBV9; j_call: TRBJ2-3; d_call: TRBD2; clone_size: -; cdr3_aa: CASSVDPTTSGTDTQYF; cdr3_nt: TGTGCCAGCAGCGTAGACCCGACGACTAGCGGAACAGATACGCAGTATTTT
v_call: TRBV5-1; j_call: TRBJ2-1; d_call: -; clone_size: -; cdr3_aa: CASSLGNNEQFF; cdr3_nt: TGCGCCAGCAGCCTAGGTAACAATGAGCAGTTCTTC
v_call: TRBV6-1; j_call: TRBJ2-5; d_call: -; clone_size: many; cdr3_aa: CASASGQQETQYF; cdr3_nt: TGTGCCAGCGCCTCCGGACAGCAAGAGACCCAGTACTTC
v_call: TRBV29-1; j_call: TRBJ2-3; d_call: -; clone_size: -; cdr3_aa: CNVERQNTQYF; cdr3_nt: TGCAACGTTGAACGTCAGAATACGCAGTATTTT
v_call: TRBV18; j_call: TRBJ1-4; d_call: TRBD1; clone_size: -; cdr3_aa: CASSPSGGEKLFF; cdr3_nt: TGTGCCAGCTCACCCTCAGGGGGTGAAAAACTGTTTTTT
v_call: TRBV28; j_call: TRBJ1-2; d_call: -; clone_size: -; cdr3_aa: CASEGYGYTF; cdr3_nt: TGTGCCAGCGAGGGCTATGGCTACACCTTC